The rows below give T cell receptor beta chains drawn from one sample of a study of blood T cell repertoires in COVID-19. The method was immunoSEQ multiplex PCR; TCRdb's version includes in-frame clones alone and lacks a portion of them. The top ten hold roughly 1.1% of the sample, which has more than 250,000 clones, 83% seen once. The sample was peripheral blood. The origin of the receptors is a woman in her forties or fifties with acute or convalescent COVID-19. CDR3s include the opening cysteine and the closing phenylalanine or tryptophan. D genes are given only for firm matches. The size of a clone is reported for some rows only, either as once, few or many, or as a class for expanded clones.

j_call clone_size d_call v_call cdr3_nt cdr3_aa
TRBJ1-1 few NA TRBV5-1 TGCGCCAGCAGCGTCCTCGGGTCCCGCAATGAAGCTTTCTTT CASSVLGSRNEAFF
TRBJ2-5 NA NA TRBV7-2 TGTGCCAGCAGCCTTAGAAGAGAGACCCAGTACTTC CASSLRRETQYF
TRBJ1-1 NA NA TRBV5-4 TGTGCCACCAAAGACTTTACAGGGCGGACTGAAGCTTTCTTT CATKDFTGRTEAFF
TRBJ1-5 NA TRBD1 TRBV7-9 TGTGCCAGCGGGACAGAAGGCGATCAGCCCCAGCATTTT CASGTEGDQPQHF
TRBJ2-1 NA TRBD2 TRBV11-2 TGTGCCAGCAGCGGGGGGGAGGCTGTCTGGACTTTCTACAATGAGCAGTTCTTC CASSGGEAVWTFYNEQFF
TRBJ1-1 NA NA TRBV10-3 TGTGCCATCAGTGAGTCTCAGAACACTGAAGCTTTCTTT CAISESQNTEAFF
TRBJ1-2 once NA TRBV10-3 TGTGCCATCGTTTCACCAGGGCAAGGCTACACCTTC CAIVSPGQGYTF
TRBJ1-1 few NA TRBV30 TGTGCCTGGAGTGGGACGGGGGAAGCTTTCTTT CAWSGTGEAFF
TRBJ1-1 NA NA TRBV10-3 TGTGCCATCATCCTTAACCAGGGGACTGAAGCTTTCTTT CAIILNQGTEAFF
TRBJ1-2 NA NA TRBV12-3/TRBV12-4 TGTGCCAGCAGTGAACCAGGATTTTATGGCTACACCTTC CASSEPGFYGYTF
TRBJ1-1 NA NA TRBV12-3/TRBV12-4 TGTGCCAGCAGTTTCGCTATGAACACTGAAGCTTTCTTT CASSFAMNTEAFF
TRBJ2-3 NA NA TRBV30 TGTGCCTGGAGTCACGCGGGACCTAGCACAGATACGCAGTATTTT CAWSHAGPSTDTQYF
TRBJ2-4 NA TRBD1 TRBV18 TGTGCCAGCTCACCGTCGGACAGGGTAAAAAACATTCAGTACTTC CASSPSDRVKNIQYF
TRBJ2-2 NA TRBD2 TRBV19 TGTGCCAGTAGTCTAGCGGGGGGTACCTCCGGGGAGCTGTTTTTT CASSLAGGTSGELFF
TRBJ2-1 NA TRBD2 TRBV27 TGTGCCAGCAGTCCGCTCCGGACTAGCGGGACCCACAATGAGCAGTTCTTC CASSPLRTSGTHNEQFF
TRBJ2-5 NA NA TRBV21-1 TGTGCCAGCGGACAGCTAGCGGGAGAGACCCAGTACTTC CASGQLAGETQYF
TRBJ1-5 NA TRBD1 TRBV7-2 TGTGCCAGCAGCCCAGGGACAGGGTTCGGTCAGCCCCAGCATTTT CASSPGTGFGQPQHF
TRBJ2-7 medium-sized TRBD1 TRBV3-1/TRBV3-2 TGTGCCAGCAGCCCCGGGACAGTGACCCCTCACGAGCAGTACTTC CASSPGTVTPHEQYF
TRBJ1-4 few TRBD1 TRBV18 TGTGCCAGCTCACCGGACAGGGCAACTAATGAAAAACTGTTTTTT CASSPDRATNEKLFF
TRBJ2-3 once NA TRBV6-5 TGTGCCAGCAGTTACTCGCCAGCGGCTAGCACAGATACGCAGTATTTT CASSYSPAASTDTQYF
TRBJ2-5 NA TRBD2 TRBV13 TGTGCCAGCAGCTTAGGCGGGGGGGCCGGAGAGACCCAGTACTTC CASSLGGGAGETQYF
TRBJ2-5 NA NA TRBV5-1 TGCGCCAGCAGCTGGGGGCGGGTCCAAGAGACCCAGTACTTC CASSWGRVQETQYF
TRBJ2-1 once NA TRBV18 TGTGCCCCCGAATGGAGCCCGTTGGACAATGAGCAGTTCTTC CAPEWSPLDNEQFF
TRBJ1-5 NA NA TRBV30 TGTGCCTGGGACCGAGACAGGCAGCCCCAGCATTTT CAWDRDRQPQHF
TRBJ1-2 NA NA TRBV19 TGTGCCAGTAGCCCCTCGGGAAGCGGCTATGGCTACACCTTC CASSPSGSGYGYTF
TRBJ2-4 NA TRBD2 TRBV30 TGTGCCTTATCCCGAAGACTAGCGGGAGGGTGGGGTCCCAAAAACATTCAGTACTTC CALSRRLAGGWGPKNIQYF